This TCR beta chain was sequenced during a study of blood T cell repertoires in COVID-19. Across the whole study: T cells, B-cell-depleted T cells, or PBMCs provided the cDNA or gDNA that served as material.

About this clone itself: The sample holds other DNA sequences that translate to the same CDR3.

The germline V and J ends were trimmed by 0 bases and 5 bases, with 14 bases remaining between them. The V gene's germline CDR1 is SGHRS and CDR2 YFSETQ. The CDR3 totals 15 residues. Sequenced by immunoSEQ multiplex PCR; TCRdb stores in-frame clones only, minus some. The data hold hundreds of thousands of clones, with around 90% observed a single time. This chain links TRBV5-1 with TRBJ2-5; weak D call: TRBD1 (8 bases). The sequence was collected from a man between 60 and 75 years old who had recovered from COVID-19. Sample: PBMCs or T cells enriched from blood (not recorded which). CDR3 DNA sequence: TGCGCCAGCAGCTTGGCACAGGGGGGGTTGGAGACCCAGTACTTC. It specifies CASSLAQGGLETQYF.